These 26 T cell receptor beta chains were sequenced from one sample in a study of PD-1 blockade in classical Hodgkin lymphoma. Time point described: cycle 4 day 1 (C4D1), after five to seven weeks of nivolumab. Relapse was seen in all patients after autologous stem cell transplantation, and brentuximab vedotin exposure was variable. Assay used: immunoSEQ multiplex PCR; TCRdb lists only in-frame clones, some missing. The sample has around 50,000 clones, around 89% seen once. Sequencing used peripheral blood mononuclear cells (PBMCs), obtained before the fourth cycle of nivolumab. These receptors originate from a human donor with classical Hodgkin lymphoma.

Only one count was recorded for this clone. The V and J genes are TRBV9 and TRBJ2-2; tentatively, D is TRBD1 (6 bases). Trimming stripped 0 bases from V and 1 base from J, with 13 bases between. From germline, CDR1 is SGDLS and CDR2 YYNGEE. CDR3 length: 17 residues. CDR3 amino acids: CASSVVEGTWNTGELFF. The DNA of the CDR3 is TGTGCCAGCAGCGTAGTAGAGGGGACATGGAACACCGGGGAGCTGTTTTTT.

The genes are TRBV7-9 and TRBJ2-2; no clear D. Germline-derived CDR1 and CDR2 are SEHNR and FQNEAQ (reference sequence). V lost 6 bases and J 1 base, leaving 9 bases between the germline ends. This CDR3 spans 14 amino acids. CDR3 region: CASSPVMNTGELFF. CDR3 sequence (DNA): TGTGCCAGCAGTCCTGTCATGAACACCGGGGAGCTGTTTTTT.

The chain combines TRBV19 with TRBJ2-3; no clear D gene. Germline-derived CDR1 and CDR2 are LNHDA and SQIVND (reference sequence). V was shortened by 3 bases and J by 0 bases, with 7 bases between the two germline ends. This CDR3 has 14 amino acids. CDR3 sequence reads: CASSMDPSTDTQYF. Written as DNA, the CDR3 is TGTGCCAGTAGTATGGACCCCAGCACAGATACGCAGTATTTT.

The CDR3 loop is CAWSLGSEQFF. The CDR3 DNA is TGTGCCTGGAGTTTGGGTAGTGAGCAGTTCTTC. V and J are TRBV30 and TRBJ2-1; no clear D gene. The CDR3 runs to 11 residues. With 2 bases removed from V and 9 bases from J, the gap between germline ends came to 8 bases. Germline-derived CDR1 and CDR2 are GTSNPN and SVGIG (reference sequence).

The rearrangement uses TRBV27 and TRBJ2-7; no clear D gene. V gave up 0 bases and J gave up 3 bases, with 9 bases separating them. CDR1 and CDR2 from the germline V gene are MNHEY and SMNVEV (reference sequence). The CDR3 totals 14 residues. The CDR3 DNA follows: TGTGCCAGCAGTTTATCGCTAGGCAGCTACGAGCAGTACTTC. Translation gives CASSLSLGSYEQYF.

The J gene is TRBJ1-1, the V gene TRBV5-1; D remains ambiguous. Germline lookup yields CDR1 SGHRS and CDR2 YFSETQ. Trimming left V 1 base short and J 5 bases short, with 12 bases between. CDR3 length: 14 residues. The CDR3 DNA sequence: TGCGCCAGCAGCTTGATCAGTGACGGGACTGAAGCTTTCTTT. This gives the protein CASSLISDGTEAFF.

This clone appeared a single time. The chain has TRBV5-1 and TRBJ2-3, with TRBD1 matching 7 bases. Germline V gene sequence: CDR1 SGHRS, CDR2 YFSETQ. V was pared by 3 bases and J by 0 bases, with 7 bases of the junction left unmatched. The CDR3 covers 16 residues. The CDR3 here is CASSSRQGTSTDTQYF. The DNA for the CDR3 is TGCGCCAGCAGCTCGCGACAGGGAACTAGCACAGATACGCAGTATTTT.

This chain's CDR3 is CASSQEELLLAGGYEQYF. The CDR3 coding sequence is TGTGCCAGCAGCCAAGAAGAATTGCTTTTAGCGGGAGGTTACGAGCAGTACTTC. The rearrangement links TRBV14 to TRBJ2-7, with TRBD2 matching over 10 bases. The V segment lost 0 bases and the J segment 4 bases; nucleotides outside the gene matches: 12. The germline V gene encodes CDR1 SGHDN and CDR2 FVKESK. This CDR3 region has 18 residues.

This clone occurred once. The chain has TRBV14 and TRBJ2-1; D unclear. Germline V gives CDR1 SGHDN, CDR2 FVKESK. V dropped 4 bases and J dropped 4 bases, with 8 bases sitting between them. The CDR3 sequence is 13 residues long. This CDR3 is CASSRNAYNEQFF. CDR3 DNA sequence: TGTGCCAGCAGCCGAAACGCGTACAATGAGCAGTTCTTC. Full variable domain (remainder filled in from reference TRBV14 and TRBJ2-1): EAGVTQFPSHSVIEKGQTVTLRCDPISGHDNLYWYRRVMGKEIKFLLHFVKESKQDESGMPNNRFLAERTGGTYSTLKVQPAELEDSGVYFCASSRNAYNEQFFGPGTRLTVL.

The chain joins TRBV11-2 to TRBJ1-4; 7 nucleotides align to TRBD1. V lost 4 bases, J lost 5 bases, and 4 bases stayed unmatched. Germline V gives CDR1 SGHAT, CDR2 FQNNGV. The CDR3 is 14 amino acids. The CDR3 coding sequence is TGTGCCAGCAGCTATACGACAGGGAATGAAAAACTGTTTTTT. Residues: CASSYTTGNEKLFF.

This chain connects TRBV13 to TRBJ2-7; D call uncertain. V was shortened by 3 bases and J by 3 bases, with 12 bases between the two germline ends. This CDR3 is 14 amino acids long. The germline V gene has CDR1 PRHDT and CDR2 FYEKMQ (reference sequence). CDR3 loop: CASSLAWRSYEQYF. The CDR3 coding sequence is TGTGCCAGCAGCTTGGCTTGGCGGAGCTACGAGCAGTACTTC.

The chain is built from TRBV28 and TRBJ2-7; the D gene is possibly TRBD1 (5 bases). This CDR3 is built from 15 residues. V was shortened by 6 bases and J by 2 bases, with 17 bases between the two germline ends. Germline V lookup: CDR1 MDHEN, CDR2 SYDVKM. CDR3 sequence (DNA): TGTGCCAGCAGCCACCAATCCCTAGGGGCCTACGAGCAGTACTTC. It specifies CASSHQSLGAYEQYF.

The rearrangement uses TRBV2 and TRBJ2-2; 7 bases agree with TRBD1. The ends lost 7 bases at V and 5 bases at J; junction bases unmatched: 16. CDR1 and CDR2 from the germline V gene are SNHLY and FYNNEI. The CDR3 spans 17 residues. CDR3 amino acids: CASKSRPTGRETGELFF. DNA for the CDR3: TGTGCCAGCAAGAGCCGCCCGACAGGGAGAGAAACCGGGGAGCTGTTTTTT.

V usage is TRBV10-3 and J usage is TRBJ1-2; no clear D gene. The CDR3 is made up of 13 amino acids. Per the germline V gene, CDR1 is ENHRY and CDR2 is SYGVKD. V lost 7 bases to trimming and J lost 11 bases, with 20 bases between them. Here the CDR3 DNA reads TGTGCCATCACGGGCGGTGGGGTTGAGGGATACACCTTC. Translation gives CAITGGGVEGYTF.

This clone was detected only once. The V and J genes are TRBV5-1 and TRBJ2-7; D is perhaps TRBD1 or TRBD2 (5 bases each). The germline V gene encodes CDR1 SGHRS and CDR2 YFSETQ. There are 15 residues in the CDR3. V dropped 4 bases and J dropped 6 bases, with 20 bases sitting between them. CDR3 sequence (DNA): TGCGCCAGCAGCGGGGGAAGGGGCCCCGTATCCGAGCAGTACTTC. Residues: CASSGGRGPVSEQYF. The entire variable domain, with the rest obtained from reference TRBV5-1 and TRBJ2-7, is as follows: KAGVTQTPRYLIKTRGQQVTLSCSPISGHRSVSWYQQTPGQGLQFLFEYFSETQRNKGNFPGRFSGRQFSNSRSEMNVSTLELGDSALYLCASSGGRGPVSEQYFGPGTRLTVT.

This chain uses TRBV28 with TRBJ2-1; no reliable D call. Per the germline V gene, CDR1 is MDHEN and CDR2 is SYDVKM. The CDR3 is 17 residues long. The V end was cut by 2 bases, the J end by 2 bases, with 16 bases between. The CDR3 is CASSLSKAPWAYNEQFF. The DNA for the CDR3 is TGTGCCAGCAGTTTAAGTAAGGCACCTTGGGCCTACAATGAGCAGTTCTTC. Based on the CDR3 plus reference TRBV28 and TRBJ2-1, the full variable domain is DVKVTQSSRYLVKRTGEKVFLECVQDMDHENMFWYRQDPGLGLRLIYFSYDVKMKEKGDIPEGYSVSREKKERFSLILESASTNQTSMYLCASSLSKAPWAYNEQFFGPGTRLTVL.

This chain connects TRBV27 to TRBJ2-3; D assignment may be TRBD1 or TRBD2 (5 bases each). The V gene lost 4 bases and the J gene lost 10 bases, with 18 bases spanning the gap. This CDR3 spans 14 amino acids. CDR1 is MNHEY, CDR2 SMNVEV, per germline (reference sequence). CDR3 amino acids: CASSSGASGQSQYF. CDR3 nucleotide sequence: TGTGCCAGCAGTTCGGGTGCGTCGGGGCAGTCGCAGTATTTT.

This clone was seen a single time. The chain joins TRBV19 to TRBJ2-1; 8 bases match TRBD2. V was clipped by 5 bases and J by 0 bases; unmatched bases: 6. Germline V lookup: CDR1 LNHDA, CDR2 SQIVND (reference sequence). CDR3 length equals 16 residues. The CDR3 protein is CASSGSGSGSYNEQFF. The CDR3 DNA sequence: TGTGCCAGTAGTGGCAGCGGGAGTGGCTCCTACAATGAGCAGTTCTTC.

The V call is TRBV7-6, the J call TRBJ2-2; TRBD1 matches 9 bases. V shed 5 bases and J 5 bases; nucleotides not matched to a gene: 6. Germline CDR1 reads SGHVS; CDR2 reads FNYEAQ. The CDR3 has 15 residues. CDR3 loop: CASSLKGQGTGELFF. The CDR3 DNA reads TGTGCCAGCAGCCTCAAAGGACAGGGGACCGGGGAGCTGTTTTTT.

The gene calls are TRBV5-1 and TRBJ2-2; possibly TRBD1 or TRBD2 for D (5 bases each). The germline V gene encodes CDR1 SGHRS and CDR2 YFSETQ. The CDR3 contains 16 residues. Trimming took 1 base from V and 1 from J, leaving 11 bases between them. CDR3 in DNA: TGCGCCAGCAGCTTGTTACCGGGACGGAACACCGGGGAGCTGTTTTTT. Encoded protein: CASSLLPGRNTGELFF.

The V call is TRBV9, the J call TRBJ2-7, with D perhaps matching TRBD1 or TRBD2 (6 bases each). Germline CDR1 and CDR2: SGDLS and YYNGEE. The CDR3 has 15 residues. The V gene lost 0 bases and the J gene lost 2 bases, with 12 bases spanning the gap. The CDR3 spells CASSVGGDTTYEQYF. CDR3 coding DNA: TGTGCCAGCAGCGTAGGGGGGGACACTACCTACGAGCAGTACTTC.

The rearrangement uses TRBV27 and TRBJ1-3; no reliable D call. This CDR3 contains 15 residues. Germline lookup yields CDR1 MNHEY and CDR2 SMNVEV (reference sequence). V was pared by 0 bases and J by 2 bases, with 8 bases between. As DNA, the CDR3 is TGTGCCAGCAGTTTATCGGGGAGTCCTGGAAACACCATATATTTT. This encodes CASSLSGSPGNTIYF.

The chain uses TRBV14 and TRBJ1-3, with D uncertain. The CDR3 loop spans 16 amino acids. V was pared by 1 base and J by 2 bases, with 12 bases between. The V gene's germline CDR1 is SGHDN and CDR2 FVKESK. The CDR3 region is CASSQVGSWAGNTIYF. Written as DNA, the CDR3 is TGTGCCAGCAGCCAAGTGGGATCATGGGCTGGAAACACCATATATTTT. The complete variable domain, with remaining parts taken from reference TRBV14 and TRBJ1-3, reads EAGVTQFPSHSVIEKGQTVTLRCDPISGHDNLYWYRRVMGKEIKFLLHFVKESKQDESGMPNNRFLAERTGGTYSTLKVQPAELEDSGVYFCASSQVGSWAGNTIYFGEGSWLTVV.

The rearrangement uses TRBV5-1 and TRBJ2-1, with 14 positions matching TRBD2. The CDR3 length is 18 residues. Per the germline V gene, CDR1 is SGHRS and CDR2 is YFSETQ. V shed 0 bases and J 6 bases; nucleotides not matched to a gene: 8. In nucleotides, the CDR3 is TGCGCCAGCAGCTTGGGTGGGACTAGCGGGAGTAGTATCAATGAGCAGTTCTTC. This translates into CASSLGGTSGSSINEQFF.

This rearrangement joins TRBV12-5 to TRBJ2-5; possibly TRBD2 for D (5 bases). The CDR3 is 17 amino acids. The V gene's germline CDR1 is LGHNT and CDR2 FRNRAP. Trimming removed 0 bases from V and 1 base from J, with 15 bases in between. CDR3 DNA: TGTGCTAGTGGTTTGGTACTAGGGCAGCAACTCCAAGAGACCCAGTACTTC. This translates into CASGLVLGQQLQETQYF.

Only one count was recorded for this clone. The chain carries TRBV6-6 and TRBJ2-7; TRBD1 matches 7 bases. Looked up from germline, CDR1 is MNHNY and CDR2 is SVGAGI (reference sequence). The CDR3 has 14 amino acids. Trimming at V came to 6 bases and at J to 1 base, leaving 6 bases not matched to a gene. The CDR3 DNA reads as TGTGCCAGCAGGAACAGGGGTGGTTCCTACGAGCAGTACTTC. Amino acid sequence: CASRNRGGSYEQYF.